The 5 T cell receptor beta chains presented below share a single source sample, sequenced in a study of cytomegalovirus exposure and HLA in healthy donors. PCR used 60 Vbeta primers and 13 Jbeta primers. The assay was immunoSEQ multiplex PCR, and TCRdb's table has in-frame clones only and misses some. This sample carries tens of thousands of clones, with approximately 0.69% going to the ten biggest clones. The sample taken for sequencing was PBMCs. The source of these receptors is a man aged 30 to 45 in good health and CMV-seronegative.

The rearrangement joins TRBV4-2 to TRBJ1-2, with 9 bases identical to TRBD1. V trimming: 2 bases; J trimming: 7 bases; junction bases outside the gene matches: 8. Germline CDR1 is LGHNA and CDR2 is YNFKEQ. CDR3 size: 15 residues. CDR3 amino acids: CASSQYGGTGFGYTF. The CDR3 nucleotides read TGTGCCAGCAGCCAATATGGCGGGACAGGGTTTGGCTACACCTTC.

In nucleotides, the CDR3 is TGTGCCAGCAGTTTTATCGGGGGATCGTCCTACAATGAGCAGTTCTTC. Protein: CASSFIGGSSYNEQFF. The V gene is TRBV28, the J gene TRBJ2-1; D is possibly TRBD2 (6 bases). The CDR3 contains 16 residues. The germline V gene has CDR1 MDHEN and CDR2 SYDVKM. V lost 3 bases and J lost 1, with 13 bases in between.

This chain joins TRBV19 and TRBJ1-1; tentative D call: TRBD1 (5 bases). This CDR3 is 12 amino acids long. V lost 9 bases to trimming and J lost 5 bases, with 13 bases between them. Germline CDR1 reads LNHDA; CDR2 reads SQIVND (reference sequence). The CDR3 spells CASSQVWTEAFF. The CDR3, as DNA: TGTGCCAGCTCACAGGTTTGGACTGAAGCTTTCTTT. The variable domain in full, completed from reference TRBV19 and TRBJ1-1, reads DGGITQSPKYLFRKEGQNVTLSCEQNLNHDAMYWYRQDPGQGLRLIYYSQIVNDFQKGDIAEGYSVSREKKESFPLTVTSAQKNPTAFYLCASSQVWTEAFFGQGTRLTVV.

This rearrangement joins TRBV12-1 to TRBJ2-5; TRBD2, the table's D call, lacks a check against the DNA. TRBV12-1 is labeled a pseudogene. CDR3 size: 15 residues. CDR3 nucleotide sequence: TGTGCCAGCAGCCCCGAGGGAGCGGGCGGGGAGACCCAGTACTTC. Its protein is CASSPEGAGGETQYF.

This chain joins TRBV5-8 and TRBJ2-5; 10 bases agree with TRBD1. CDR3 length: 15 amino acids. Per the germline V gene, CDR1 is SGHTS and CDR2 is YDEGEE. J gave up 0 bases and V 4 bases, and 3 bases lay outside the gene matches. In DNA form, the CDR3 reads TGTGCCAGCAGCCTCGGGACAGGGGACCAAGAGACCCAGTACTTC. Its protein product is CASSLGTGDQETQYF.